One and the same sample provided the 20 T cell receptor beta chains below, sequenced in a study of vaccination effects on CD4 cells after COVID-19. The antigens these receptors bind are not known. Using immunoSEQ multiplex PCR, the repertoire was profiled, and TCRdb retains in-frame clones only, with some absent. The sample records roughly 68,000 clones, about two thirds being singletons. After around ten days in culture, the CD4+ T cells were isolated. The sequenced sample was CD4+ T cells from PBMCs cultured without peptide, obtained before COVID-19 vaccination. The receptors come from a human donor who had a prior SARS-CoV-2 infection.

The CDR3 spells CASSLRQGVNYGYTF. The CDR3 DNA reads TGTGCCAGCAGCCTTAGACAGGGGGTGAACTATGGCTACACCTTC. This sequence joins TRBV4-2 and TRBJ1-2, with 9 positions matching TRBD1. The CDR3 is made up of 15 amino acids. Trimming at V came to 4 bases and at J to 2 bases, leaving 5 bases not matched to a gene. Per germline, CDR1 LGHNA and CDR2 YNFKEQ.

The chain has TRBV6-1 and TRBJ2-3; TRBD2 is a possible D gene (6 bases). The germline V gene has CDR1 MNHNS and CDR2 SASEGT. The V end was cut by 1 base, the J end by 6 bases, with 26 bases between. The CDR3 covers 19 residues. CDR3 region: CASSEGRSRYFGGSDTQYF. The DNA for the CDR3 is TGTGCCAGCAGTGAAGGACGGAGCCGATATTTCGGGGGAAGTGATACGCAGTATTTT.

The gene calls are TRBV4-1 and TRBJ1-4; D possibly corresponds to TRBD1 (6 bases). The CDR3 is made up of 15 amino acids. Per the germline V gene, CDR1 is MGHRA and CDR2 is YSYEKL. V gave up 0 bases and J gave up 10 bases, with 15 bases separating them. The CDR3 DNA sequence: TGCGCCAGCAGCCAAGACTTAGGACAGCTCGGAAAACTGTTTTTT. Its translation: CASSQDLGQLGKLFF.

This sequence joins TRBV29-1 and TRBJ1-4; D perhaps matches TRBD1 (6 bases). V was shortened by 6 bases and J by 2 bases, with 13 bases between the two germline ends. The CDR3 runs to 14 residues. The V gene's germline CDR1 is SQVTM and CDR2 ANQGSEA. The CDR3 coding sequence is TGCAGCGTCGATGATACAGGGACTAATGAAAAACTGTTTTTT. Translating it yields CSVDDTGTNEKLFF.

The chain employs TRBV2 and TRBJ2-3, with a weak D call TRBD2 (5 bases). Trimming cost V 8 bases and J 1 base, with 13 bases left between them. This CDR3 region has 14 residues. Germline V gene sequence: CDR1 SNHLY, CDR2 FYNNEI. CDR3 DNA sequence: TGTGCCAGCGAAGGGCGGGTCCGCACAGATACGCAGTATTTT. As protein: CASEGRVRTDTQYF. Supplemented by reference TRBV2 and TRBJ2-3, the full variable domain reads EPEVTQTPSHQVTQMGQEVILRCVPISNHLYFYWYRQILGQKVEFLVSFYNNEISEKSEIFDDQFSVERPDGSNFTLKIRSTKLEDSAMYFCASEGRVRTDTQYFGPGTRLTVL.

Comment on this clone: The DNA is omitted, as the CDR3 cannot be located on it reliably, and the CDR3 follows TCRdb's listing. The rearrangement joins TRBV24-1 to TRBJ2-5. CDR1 KGHDR and CDR2 SFDVKD come from the germline V gene. The CDR3 adds up to 15 amino acids, both ends counted. The CDR3 protein is CATSDFFGAGETQYF.

The rearrangement uses TRBV7-2 and TRBJ2-7, with D maybe TRBD1 (5 bases). The CDR3 has 15 residues. Germline V gene sequence: CDR1 SGHTA, CDR2 FQGNSA. V was pared by 0 bases and J by 3 bases, with 12 bases between. The CDR3 protein is CASSLAGPSRYEQYF. DNA for the CDR3: TGTGCCAGCAGCTTAGCGGGGCCTTCTCGCTACGAGCAGTACTTC. Supplemented by reference TRBV7-2 and TRBJ2-7, the full variable domain reads GAGVSQSPSNKVTEKGKDVELRCDPISGHTALYWYRQSLGQGLEFLIYFQGNSAPDKSGLPSDRFSAERTGGSVSTLTIQRTQQEDSAVYLCASSLAGPSRYEQYFGPGTRLTVT.

This clone was observed a few times. V is TRBV18 and J is TRBJ1-1; 7 nucleotides line up with TRBD1. This CDR3 region has 14 residues. Germline values: CDR1 KGHSH, CDR2 LQKENI. V was pared by 3 bases and J by 1 base, with 2 bases of the junction left unmatched. The CDR3 nucleotides are TGTGCCAGCTCACCTGGGACAGAGAACACTGAAGCTTTCTTT. This sequence encodes CASSPGTENTEAFF.

This chain uses TRBV4-2 with TRBJ1-3; the D is unclear. This CDR3 spans 15 amino acids. Trimming removed 4 bases from V and 3 bases from J, with 13 bases in between. Germline-derived CDR1 and CDR2 are LGHNA and YNFKEQ. The CDR3 region is CASSRDPGNGNTIYF. The CDR3 nucleotides read TGTGCCAGCAGCCGTGACCCCGGGAATGGAAACACCATATATTTT.

This sequence joins TRBV2 and TRBJ2-5, with 11 positions matching TRBD2. Germline assignment: CDR1 SNHLY and CDR2 FYNNEI. V shed 1 base and J 1 base; nucleotides not matched to a gene: 2. The CDR3 totals 16 residues. CDR3 in DNA: TGTGCCAGCAGTGAAGGACTAGCGGGACCCCAAGAGACCCAGTACTTC. It codes for CASSEGLAGPQETQYF.

The chain uses TRBV5-4 and TRBJ2-7; possible D gene TRBD2, 7 bases. V shed 0 bases and J shed 3 bases, with 13 bases lying between them. The CDR3 length is 15 residues. Germline-derived CDR1 and CDR2 are SGHNT and YYREEE (reference sequence). CDR3: CASSLGRGAGYEQYF. The CDR3 coding sequence is TGTGCCAGCAGCTTGGGACGGGGGGCTGGCTACGAGCAGTACTTC.

V is TRBV5-1 and J is TRBJ2-5; D may be TRBD2 (5 bases). V lost 0 bases, J lost 2 bases, and 20 bases lay in between. Germline V CDR1 and CDR2: SGHRS, YFSETQ. The CDR3 consists of 18 residues. CDR3 DNA: TGCGCCAGCAGCTTGGTTAGAATTGGACTCCTGGGGCAAGAGACCCAGTACTTC. Amino acids: CASSLVRIGLLGQETQYF.

In this sample, this clone turned up a few times. The chain carries TRBV7-8 and TRBJ1-1; 7 bases agree with TRBD1. Germline CDR1 reads SGHVS; CDR2 reads FQNEAQ. J lost 4 bases, V lost 4 bases, and 6 bases had no gene match. This CDR3 has 14 amino acids. The CDR3 protein is CASSYTGVVTEAFF. The DNA of the CDR3 is TGTGCCAGCAGCTATACAGGGGTGGTCACTGAAGCTTTCTTT.

The chain is built from TRBV5-4 and TRBJ2-7, with D possibly matching TRBD2 (8 bases). V lost 3 bases and J 4 bases, leaving 26 bases between the germline ends. Germline V gene data show CDR1 as SGHNT and CDR2 as YYREEE (reference sequence). The CDR3 consists of 18 residues. The CDR3 is CASSSGQTLIAGRYEQYF. DNA for the CDR3: TGTGCCAGCAGCTCGGGACAGACGCTTATAGCGGGGCGTTACGAGCAGTACTTC.

The chain has TRBV4-1 and TRBJ1-5; 7 bases align to TRBD1. Germline lookup yields CDR1 MGHRA and CDR2 YSYEKL. V lost 4 bases and J lost 7; bases outside the gene matches: 10. The CDR3 spans 15 residues. The chain's CDR3 is CASSLLGGAGQPQHF. DNA of the CDR3: TGCGCCAGCAGCCTCTTAGGGGGCGCAGGGCAGCCCCAGCATTTT.

This chain joins TRBV7-3 and TRBJ2-1; D not certain. Trimming removed 1 base at V and 3 bases at J, with 13 bases between. The CDR3 loop spans 16 amino acids. From germline, CDR1 is SGHTA and CDR2 FQGTGA. The CDR3: CASSLIPGLFYNEQFF. The CDR3 DNA reads as TGTGCCAGCAGCTTAATCCCTGGTCTTTTCTACAATGAGCAGTTCTTC.

The chain recombines TRBV7-8 with TRBJ1-3, with 9 bases identical to TRBD1. Trimming cost V 0 bases and J 7 bases; bases outside gene matches: 4. There are 15 residues in the CDR3. Germline V CDR1 and CDR2: SGHVS, FQNEAQ. CDR3 protein: CASSLAHGQGNTIYF. Here the CDR3 DNA reads TGTGCCAGCAGCTTAGCGCACGGACAGGGGAACACCATATATTTT.

This clone was detected a few times. The CDR3 loop is CASSLREQYF. DNA of the CDR3: TGCGCCAGCAGCTTACGGGAGCAGTACTTC. The chain combines TRBV5-1 with TRBJ2-7; D remains unclear. The CDR3 has 10 residues. V lost 2 bases to trimming and J lost 7 bases, with 4 bases between them. Looked up from germline, CDR1 is SGHRS and CDR2 is YFSETQ. Using reference TRBV5-1 and TRBJ2-7 for the parts outside the CDR3, the full variable domain is KAGVTQTPRYLIKTRGQQVTLSCSPISGHRSVSWYQQTPGQGLQFLFEYFSETQRNKGNFPGRFSGRQFSNSRSEMNVSTLELGDSALYLCASSLREQYFGPGTRLTVT.

The chain links TRBV19 to TRBJ1-5; 7 bases are a match to TRBD1. The V gene's germline CDR1 is LNHDA and CDR2 SQIVND (reference sequence). This CDR3 comprises 15 residues. Trimming removed 6 bases from V and 5 bases from J; junction bases left unmatched: 10. The CDR3 spells CASRAPDRVYQPQHF. The CDR3 nucleotides read TGTGCCAGTAGAGCCCCCGACAGGGTATATCAGCCCCAGCATTTT.

V and J are TRBV6-5 and TRBJ2-2, with a tentative D call TRBD2 (5 bases). Germline-derived CDR1 and CDR2 are MNHEY and SVGAGI. The CDR3 sequence is 15 residues long. Trimming removed 7 bases at V and 2 bases at J, with 14 bases between. CDR3 region: CASKKRRANTGELFF. The CDR3 DNA sequence: TGTGCCAGCAAGAAGCGGAGAGCCAACACCGGGGAGCTGTTTTTT.